This passage covers 3 T cell receptor beta chains from one sample sequenced in a study of cytotoxic CD8 clonotypes in ibrutinib-treated CLL. Profiling relied on immunoSEQ multiplex PCR, and the TCRdb table lists in-frame clones only, not all of them. This sample has roughly 250,000 clones; 70% occur once, and the top ten carry 15%. Source: PBMCs, taken after 24 months of ibrutinib treatment. The receptor source for this set is a human donor with chronic lymphocytic leukemia.

The chain recombines TRBV6-5 with TRBJ2-7; 10 bases are shared with TRBD2. Trimming at V came to 7 bases and at J to 0 bases, leaving 6 bases not matched to a gene. This CDR3 is built from 15 residues. CDR1 and CDR2 from the germline V gene are MNHEY and SVGAGI. The CDR3 is CASNLAGGSSYEQYF. CDR3 in DNA: TGTGCCAGCAATTTAGCGGGAGGATCCTCCTACGAGCAGTACTTC.

The chain combines TRBV7-2 with TRBJ1-1, with a tentative D call TRBD1 (5 bases). There are 13 residues in the CDR3. V shed 5 bases and J shed 1 base, with 8 bases lying between them. Germline V gene sequence: CDR1 SGHTA, CDR2 FQGNSA. CDR3 coding DNA: TGTGCCAGCAGCACAGACAGGAACACTGAAGCTTTCTTT. This gives the protein CASSTDRNTEAFF.

The chain uses TRBV30 and TRBJ2-7; D may be TRBD2 (5 bases). From germline, CDR1 is GTSNPN and CDR2 SVGIG (reference sequence). The CDR3 consists of 13 residues. Between the trimmed V and J ends, which lost 4 bases and 2 bases, there was a span of 12 bases. The CDR3 DNA follows: TGTGCCTGGAAATTAGCGCGAACCTACGAGCAGTACTTC. Amino acids: CAWKLARTYEQYF.